The rows below give T cell receptor beta chains drawn from one sample of a study of CD8+ T cells in alopecia areata. Method: immunoSEQ multiplex PCR; TCRdb's copy keeps in-frame clones and lacks some. This table holds a few hundred thousand clones, 35% to 40% found once. The source material was CD4+ T cells sorted from blood, sampled between weeks 30 and 35, from a patient treated with tofacitinib. These receptors all stem from a human donor with alopecia areata. Each CDR3 is given with its conserved first and last residue. D genes are given only for firm matches. Clone size appears in some rows only: once, few, many, or a class for an expanded clone.

d_gene: NA
v_gene: TRBV7-2
j_gene: TRBJ2-2
abundance: many
CDR3nt: TGTGCCAGCAGCTGGGACCGTAGGGCCACCGGGGAGCTGTTTTTT
CDR3aa: CASSWDRRATGELFF

d_gene: TRBD1
v_gene: TRBV29-1
j_gene: TRBJ1-5
abundance: NA
CDR3nt: TGCAGCGTGGACAGGGGAGGGGATATCGGCAATCAGCCCCAGCATTTT
CDR3aa: CSVDRGGDIGNQPQHF

d_gene: NA
v_gene: TRBV19
j_gene: TRBJ2-3
abundance: few
CDR3nt: TGTGCCAGTATAGTTGTGGGGGAAACAGATACGCAGTATTTT
CDR3aa: CASIVVGETDTQYF

d_gene: NA
v_gene: TRBV5-6
j_gene: TRBJ2-7
abundance: few
CDR3nt: TGTGCCAGCAGCTGGCAGGGCTACGAGCAGTACTTC
CDR3aa: CASSWQGYEQYF

d_gene: NA
v_gene: TRBV5-1
j_gene: TRBJ1-3
abundance: NA
CDR3nt: TGCGCCAGCAGCTTTCAGCCCAACTCTGGAAACACCATATATTTT
CDR3aa: CASSFQPNSGNTIYF

d_gene: NA
v_gene: TRBV2
j_gene: TRBJ1-5
abundance: NA
CDR3nt: TGTGCCAGCAGTGTCACGGCCAGCAATCAGCCCCAGCATTTT
CDR3aa: CASSVTASNQPQHF

d_gene: NA
v_gene: TRBV5-1
j_gene: TRBJ2-3
abundance: NA
CDR3nt: TGCGCCAGCAGCCCACAGGTTGGCAGCACAGATACGCAGTATTTT
CDR3aa: CASSPQVGSTDTQYF

d_gene: NA
v_gene: TRBV28
j_gene: TRBJ1-1
abundance: NA
CDR3nt: TGTGCCAGCAGCCTCATGCCGGCGACCTCTTTTGAAGCTTTCTTT
CDR3aa: CASSLMPATSFEAFF

d_gene: TRBD1
v_gene: TRBV2
j_gene: TRBJ1-1
abundance: NA
CDR3nt: TGTGCCAGCGGGGGACAGGGGGCGAACACTGAAGCTTTCTTT
CDR3aa: CASGGQGANTEAFF

d_gene: NA
v_gene: TRBV11-2
j_gene: TRBJ2-7
abundance: NA
CDR3nt: TGTGCCAGCAGCTTAGCCCCAGGGAGCTACGAGCAGTACTTC
CDR3aa: CASSLAPGSYEQYF

d_gene: NA
v_gene: TRBV5-1
j_gene: TRBJ1-2
abundance: few
CDR3nt: TGCGCCAGCAGCTTCAACCCGGACGGTGACTACACCTTC
CDR3aa: CASSFNPDGDYTF

d_gene: TRBD1
v_gene: TRBV2
j_gene: TRBJ2-2
abundance: NA
CDR3nt: TGTGCCAGCAGTGCCAAGATACAGGGGGCTGGCACCGGGGAGCTGTTTTTT
CDR3aa: CASSAKIQGAGTGELFF

d_gene: NA
v_gene: TRBV7-2
j_gene: TRBJ1-1
abundance: few
CDR3nt: TGTGCCAGCAGCTTAGTGATTACTGGCGCTGAAGCTTTCTTT
CDR3aa: CASSLVITGAEAFF

d_gene: NA
v_gene: TRBV15
j_gene: TRBJ2-7
abundance: NA
CDR3nt: TGTGCCACCCGCAGCTCAGGGGACGAGCAGTACTTC
CDR3aa: CATRSSGDEQYF

d_gene: NA
v_gene: TRBV7-3
j_gene: TRBJ1-1
abundance: NA
CDR3nt: TGTGCCAGCAGCGCTACAGGGAGCACTGAAGCTTTCTTT
CDR3aa: CASSATGSTEAFF

d_gene: NA
v_gene: TRBV6-6
j_gene: TRBJ2-2
abundance: NA
CDR3nt: TGTGCCAGCAGTTCCTACAGGGCCGGGGAGCTGTTTTTT
CDR3aa: CASSSYRAGELFF

d_gene: NA
v_gene: TRBV9
j_gene: TRBJ1-5
abundance: NA
CDR3nt: TGTGCCAGCAGCGTAGGTCCGAGGGGAGATCAGCCCCAGCATTTT
CDR3aa: CASSVGPRGDQPQHF

d_gene: NA
v_gene: TRBV7-2
j_gene: TRBJ1-5
abundance: NA
CDR3nt: TGTGCCAGCAGCTTTCAGACAGGCGGCGGTCAGCCCCAGCATTTT
CDR3aa: CASSFQTGGGQPQHF

d_gene: TRBD1
v_gene: TRBV6-5
j_gene: TRBJ1-2
abundance: few
CDR3nt: TGTGCCAGCAGTTTAAGGACAGGGTCTTTAACCTTC
CDR3aa: CASSLRTGSLTF

d_gene: NA
v_gene: TRBV6-6
j_gene: TRBJ2-7
abundance: NA
CDR3nt: TGTGCCAGCAGTTATGGGGAATCCTCCGAGCAGTACTTC
CDR3aa: CASSYGESSEQYF

d_gene: NA
v_gene: TRBV5-5
j_gene: TRBJ1-6
abundance: NA
CDR3nt: TGTGCCAGCAGCTTGGAGGGTAGCTCGAATTCACCCCTCCACTTT
CDR3aa: CASSLEGSSNSPLHF

d_gene: TRBD1
v_gene: TRBV30
j_gene: TRBJ2-7
abundance: few
CDR3nt: TGTGCCTGGTCGGGACAGTTCACCCCCTACGAGCAGTACTTC
CDR3aa: CAWSGQFTPYEQYF

d_gene: NA
v_gene: TRBV7-9
j_gene: TRBJ1-1
abundance: few
CDR3nt: TGTGCCAGCAGCCGAGGCTCTCCTGGAGCTTTCTTT
CDR3aa: CASSRGSPGAFF

d_gene: TRBD2
v_gene: TRBV7-8
j_gene: TRBJ2-1
abundance: few
CDR3nt: TGTGCCAGCAGCTTTCGAATGACTAGCGGGAGGGCTGGTGAGCAGTTCTTC
CDR3aa: CASSFRMTSGRAGEQFF

d_gene: NA
v_gene: TRBV5-4
j_gene: TRBJ2-3
abundance: few
CDR3nt: TGTGCCAGCAGCTTTCGCAGTGCGGGCACAGATACGCAGTATTTT
CDR3aa: CASSFRSAGTDTQYF

d_gene: NA
v_gene: TRBV5-1
j_gene: TRBJ2-6
abundance: few
CDR3nt: TGCGCCAGCAGCTACAGAGGGGGGCCCGGGGCCAACGTCCTGACTTTC
CDR3aa: CASSYRGGPGANVLTF